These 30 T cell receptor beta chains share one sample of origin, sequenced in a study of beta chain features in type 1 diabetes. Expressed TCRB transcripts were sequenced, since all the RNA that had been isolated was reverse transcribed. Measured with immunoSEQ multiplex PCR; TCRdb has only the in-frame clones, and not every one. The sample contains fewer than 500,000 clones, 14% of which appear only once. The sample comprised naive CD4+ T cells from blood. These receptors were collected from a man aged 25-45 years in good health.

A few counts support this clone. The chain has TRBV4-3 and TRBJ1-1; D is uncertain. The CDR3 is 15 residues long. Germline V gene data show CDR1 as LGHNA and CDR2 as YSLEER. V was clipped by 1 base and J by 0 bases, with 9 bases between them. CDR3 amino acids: CASSQVWQVNTEAFF. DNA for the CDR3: TGCGCCAGCAGCCAAGTTTGGCAGGTGAACACTGAAGCTTTCTTT.

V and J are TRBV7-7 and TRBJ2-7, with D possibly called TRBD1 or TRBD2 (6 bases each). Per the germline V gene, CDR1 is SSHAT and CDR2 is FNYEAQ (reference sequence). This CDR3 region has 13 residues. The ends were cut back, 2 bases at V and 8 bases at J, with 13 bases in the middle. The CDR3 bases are TGTGCCAGCAGCTTATTACAGGGAGGACAGCAGTACTTC. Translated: CASSLLQGGQQYF.

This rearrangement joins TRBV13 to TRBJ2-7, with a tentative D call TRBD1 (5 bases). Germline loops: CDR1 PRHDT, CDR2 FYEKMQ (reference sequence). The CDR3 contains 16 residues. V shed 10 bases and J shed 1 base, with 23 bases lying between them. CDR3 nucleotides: TGTGCCACCCAACTTAAAACAGGACCCTTATCCTACGAGCAGTACTTC. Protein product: CATQLKTGPLSYEQYF.

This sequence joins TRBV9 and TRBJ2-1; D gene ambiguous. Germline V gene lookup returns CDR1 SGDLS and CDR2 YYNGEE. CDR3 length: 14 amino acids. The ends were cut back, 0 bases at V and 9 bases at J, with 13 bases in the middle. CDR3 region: CASSVELGETEQFF. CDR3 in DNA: TGTGCCAGCAGCGTAGAGCTAGGAGAGACTGAGCAGTTCTTC.

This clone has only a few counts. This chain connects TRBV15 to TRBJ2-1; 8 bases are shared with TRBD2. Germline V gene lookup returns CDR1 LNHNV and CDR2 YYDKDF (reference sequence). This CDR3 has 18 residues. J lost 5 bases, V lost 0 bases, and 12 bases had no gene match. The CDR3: CATSRDSLLVAGHNEQFF. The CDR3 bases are TGTGCCACCAGCAGAGATTCCCTGCTAGTAGCGGGACACAATGAGCAGTTCTTC.

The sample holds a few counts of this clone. The CDR3, as DNA: TGTGCCAGCAGCCAGGCTGGGGCAGAGACCCAGTACTTC. Translating gives CASSQAGAETQYF. The V call is TRBV7-9, the J call TRBJ2-5, with a possible D match to TRBD1 (5 bases). V was shortened by 5 bases and J by 4 bases, with 11 bases between the two germline ends. Germline V gene sequence: CDR1 SEHNR, CDR2 FQNEAQ (reference sequence). The CDR3 runs 13 residues.

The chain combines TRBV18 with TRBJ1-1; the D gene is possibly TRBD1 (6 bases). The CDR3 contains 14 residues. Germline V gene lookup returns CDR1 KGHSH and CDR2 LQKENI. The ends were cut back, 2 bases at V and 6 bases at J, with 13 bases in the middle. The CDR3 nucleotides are TGTGCCAGCTCACCAGGTGGACAGCTGGCTGAAGCTTTCTTT. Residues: CASSPGGQLAEAFF.

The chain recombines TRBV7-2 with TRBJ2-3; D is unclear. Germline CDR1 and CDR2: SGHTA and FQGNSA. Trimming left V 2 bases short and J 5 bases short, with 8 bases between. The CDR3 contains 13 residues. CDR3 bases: TGTGCCAGCAGCTTAAGTTCGGGAGATACGCAGTATTTT. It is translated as CASSLSSGDTQYF.

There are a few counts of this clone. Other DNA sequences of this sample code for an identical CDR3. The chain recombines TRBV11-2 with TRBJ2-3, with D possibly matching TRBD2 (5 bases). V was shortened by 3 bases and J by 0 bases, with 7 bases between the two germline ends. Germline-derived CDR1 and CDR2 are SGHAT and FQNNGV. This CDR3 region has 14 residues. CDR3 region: CASSFRTSTDTQYF. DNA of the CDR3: TGTGCCAGCAGCTTCCGGACTAGCACAGATACGCAGTATTTT.

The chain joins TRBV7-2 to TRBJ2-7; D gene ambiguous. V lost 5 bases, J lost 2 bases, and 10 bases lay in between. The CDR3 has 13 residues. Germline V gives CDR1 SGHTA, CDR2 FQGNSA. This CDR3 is CASSASFPYEQYV. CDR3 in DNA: TGTGCCAGCAGCGCCTCTTTTCCCTACGAGCAGTACGTC.

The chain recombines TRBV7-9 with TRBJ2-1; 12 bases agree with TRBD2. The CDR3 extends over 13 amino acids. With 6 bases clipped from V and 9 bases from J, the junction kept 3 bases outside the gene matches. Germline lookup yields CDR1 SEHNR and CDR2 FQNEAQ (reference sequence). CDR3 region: CASSSSGRGEQFF. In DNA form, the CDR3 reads TGTGCCAGCAGTTCTAGCGGGAGGGGTGAGCAGTTCTTC. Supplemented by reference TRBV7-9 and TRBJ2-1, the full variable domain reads DTGVSQNPRHKITKRGQNVTFRCDPISEHNRLYWYRQTLGQGPEFLTYFQNEAQLEKSRLLSDRFSAERPKGSFSTLEIQRTEQGDSAMYLCASSSSGRGEQFFGPGTRLTVL.

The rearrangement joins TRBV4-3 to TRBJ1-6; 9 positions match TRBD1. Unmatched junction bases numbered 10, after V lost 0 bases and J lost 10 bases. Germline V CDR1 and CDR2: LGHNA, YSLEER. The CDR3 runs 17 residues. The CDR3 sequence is CASSQDLLDRGNSPLHF. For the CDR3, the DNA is TGCGCCAGCAGCCAAGACCTCCTGGACAGGGGTAACTCACCCCTCCACTTT.

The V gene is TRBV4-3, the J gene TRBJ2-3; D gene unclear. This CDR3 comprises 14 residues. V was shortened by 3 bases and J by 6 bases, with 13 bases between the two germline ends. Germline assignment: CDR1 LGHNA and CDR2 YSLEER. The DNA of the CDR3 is TGCGCCAGCAGCCACCCTACCGTGCCCGATACGCAGTATTTT. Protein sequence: CASSHPTVPDTQYF.

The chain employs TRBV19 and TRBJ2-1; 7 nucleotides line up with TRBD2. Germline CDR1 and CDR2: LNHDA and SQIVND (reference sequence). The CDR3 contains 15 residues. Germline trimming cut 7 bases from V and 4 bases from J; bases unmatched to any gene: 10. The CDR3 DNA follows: TGTGCCAGTACCATCAGGTCGGGACTATACAATGAGCAGTTCTTC. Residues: CASTIRSGLYNEQFF.

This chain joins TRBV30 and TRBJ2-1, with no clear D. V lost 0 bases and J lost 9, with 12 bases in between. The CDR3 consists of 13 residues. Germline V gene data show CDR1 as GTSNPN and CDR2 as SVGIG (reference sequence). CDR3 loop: CAWSVKASSEQFF. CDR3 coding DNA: TGTGCCTGGAGTGTAAAGGCCAGTTCTGAGCAGTTCTTC.

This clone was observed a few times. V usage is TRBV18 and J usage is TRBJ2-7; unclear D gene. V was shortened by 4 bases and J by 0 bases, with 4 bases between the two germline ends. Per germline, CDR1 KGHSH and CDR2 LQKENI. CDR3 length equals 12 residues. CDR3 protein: CASSHSSYEQYV. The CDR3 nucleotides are TGTGCCAGCTCACACAGCTCCTACGAGCAGTACGTC.

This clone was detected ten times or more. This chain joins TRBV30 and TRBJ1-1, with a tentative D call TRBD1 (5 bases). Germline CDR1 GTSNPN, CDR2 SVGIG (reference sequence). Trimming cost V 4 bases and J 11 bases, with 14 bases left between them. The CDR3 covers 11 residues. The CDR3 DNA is TGTGCCTGGAATAGTGGGGGACCCGCTTTCTTT. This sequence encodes CAWNSGGPAFF.

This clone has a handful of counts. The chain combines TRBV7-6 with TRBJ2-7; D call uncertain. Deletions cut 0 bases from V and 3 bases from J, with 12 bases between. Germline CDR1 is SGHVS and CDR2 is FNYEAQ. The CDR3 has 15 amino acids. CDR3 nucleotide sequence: TGTGCCAGCAGCTTAGCCAGAGGAGCTCTCTACGAGCAGTACTTC. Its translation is CASSLARGALYEQYF. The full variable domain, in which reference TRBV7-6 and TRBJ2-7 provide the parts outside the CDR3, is GAGVSQSPRYKVTKRGQDVALRCDPISGHVSLYWYRQALGQGPEFLTYFNYEAQQDKSGLPNDRFSAERPEGSISTLTIQRTEQRDSAMYRCASSLARGALYEQYFGPGTRLTVT.

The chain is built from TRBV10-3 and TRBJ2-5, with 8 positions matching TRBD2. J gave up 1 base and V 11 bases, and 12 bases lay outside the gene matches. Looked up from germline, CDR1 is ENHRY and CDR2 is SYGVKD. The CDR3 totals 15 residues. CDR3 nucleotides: TGTGCCGCACGGAGGCGGGAGGCATCCCAAGAGACCCAGTACTTC. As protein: CAARRREASQETQYF.

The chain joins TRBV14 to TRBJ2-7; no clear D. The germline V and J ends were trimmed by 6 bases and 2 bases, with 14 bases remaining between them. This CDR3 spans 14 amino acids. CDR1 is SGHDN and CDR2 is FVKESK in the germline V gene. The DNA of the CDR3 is TGTGCCAGCAGTAAGATAGACGGAACCTACGAGCAGTACTTC. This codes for CASSKIDGTYEQYF.

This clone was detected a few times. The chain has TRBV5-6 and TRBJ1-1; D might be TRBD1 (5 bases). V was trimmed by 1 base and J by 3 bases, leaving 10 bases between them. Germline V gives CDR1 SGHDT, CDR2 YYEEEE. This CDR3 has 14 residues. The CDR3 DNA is TGTGCCAGCAGCTTGCGGGGGTTGTACACTGAAGCTTTCTTT. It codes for CASSLRGLYTEAFF.

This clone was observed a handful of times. CDR3 bases: TGTGCCAGCTCACCGACAGGGAGCCGTGAGCAGTACTTC. This codes for CASSPTGSREQYF. This chain connects TRBV18 to TRBJ2-7; 7 bases align to TRBD1. Looked up from germline, CDR1 is KGHSH and CDR2 is LQKENI. Germline trimming cut 3 bases from V and 7 bases from J; bases unmatched to any gene: 6. The CDR3 length is 13 residues. Together with reference TRBV18 and TRBJ2-7, the CDR3 gives the full variable domain: NAGVMQNPRHLVRRRGQEARLRCSPMKGHSHVYWYRQLPEEGLKFMVYLQKENIIDESGMPKERFSAEFPKEGPSILRIQQVVRGDSAAYFCASSPTGSREQYFGPGTRLTVT.

As DNA, the CDR3 is TGTGCCAGCAGTCGGGATCAGATCTACGAGCAGTACGTC. Protein product: CASSRDQIYEQYV. The chain carries TRBV6-1 and TRBJ2-7; D is perhaps TRBD2 (5 bases). V lost 5 bases to trimming and J lost 3 bases, with 11 bases between them. There are 13 residues in the CDR3. Germline CDR1 reads MNHNS; CDR2 reads SASEGT.

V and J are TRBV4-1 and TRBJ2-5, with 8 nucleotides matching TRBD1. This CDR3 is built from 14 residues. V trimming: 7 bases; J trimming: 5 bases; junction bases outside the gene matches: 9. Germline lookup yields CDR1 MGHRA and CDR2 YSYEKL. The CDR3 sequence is CASKPQDRGETQYF. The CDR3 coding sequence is TGCGCCAGCAAACCGCAAGACAGGGGCGAGACCCAGTACTTC.

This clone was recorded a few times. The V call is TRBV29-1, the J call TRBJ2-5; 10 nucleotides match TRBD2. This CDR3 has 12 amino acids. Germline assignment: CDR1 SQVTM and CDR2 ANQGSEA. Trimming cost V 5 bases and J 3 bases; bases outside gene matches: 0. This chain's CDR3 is CSVSGGEETQYF. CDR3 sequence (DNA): TGCAGCGTTAGCGGGGGGGAAGAGACCCAGTACTTC.

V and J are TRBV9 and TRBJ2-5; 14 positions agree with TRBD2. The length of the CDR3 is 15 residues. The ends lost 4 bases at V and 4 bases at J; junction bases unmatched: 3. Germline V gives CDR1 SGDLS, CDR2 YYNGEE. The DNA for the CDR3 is TGTGCCAGCAGCTCAGGACTAGCGGGGGGAGAGACCCAGTACTTC. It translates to CASSSGLAGGETQYF.

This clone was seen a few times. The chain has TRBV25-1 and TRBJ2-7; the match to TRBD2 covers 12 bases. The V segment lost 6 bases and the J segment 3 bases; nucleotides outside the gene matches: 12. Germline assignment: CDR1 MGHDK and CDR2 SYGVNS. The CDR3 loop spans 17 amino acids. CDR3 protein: CASSVGLAGGRLYEQYF. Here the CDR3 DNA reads TGTGCCAGCAGCGTGGGGCTAGCGGGGGGGCGGCTCTACGAGCAGTACTTC.

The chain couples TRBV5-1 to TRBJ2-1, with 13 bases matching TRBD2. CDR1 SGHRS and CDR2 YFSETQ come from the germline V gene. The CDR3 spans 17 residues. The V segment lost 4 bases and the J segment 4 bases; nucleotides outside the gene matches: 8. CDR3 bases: TGCGCCAGCAGCCTTACAGGGACTAGCGGGATATACAATGAGCAGTTCTTC. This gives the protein CASSLTGTSGIYNEQFF.

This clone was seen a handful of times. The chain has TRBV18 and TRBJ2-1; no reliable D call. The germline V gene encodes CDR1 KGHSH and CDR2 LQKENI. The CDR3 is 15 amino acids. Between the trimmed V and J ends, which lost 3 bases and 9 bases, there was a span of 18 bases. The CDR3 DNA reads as TGTGCCAGCTCACCTGTTGGCGGCACGGTTGGTGAGCAGTTCTTC. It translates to CASSPVGGTVGEQFF.

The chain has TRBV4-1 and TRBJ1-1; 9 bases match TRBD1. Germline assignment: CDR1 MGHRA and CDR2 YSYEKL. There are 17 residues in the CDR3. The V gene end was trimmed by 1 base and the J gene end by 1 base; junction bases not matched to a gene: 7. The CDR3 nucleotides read TGCGCCAGCAGCCAAGTGGGACAGGGAAGACAGAACACTGAAGCTTTCTTT. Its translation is CASSQVGQGRQNTEAFF.